This T cell receptor (beta chain) emerged from a study of T cell repertoires in cytomegalovirus infection. As for the study in general: Both a matching HLA type and CMV infection were indicated by public TCR beta signatures. Whole-study findings and limits: Identification of carriers of CMV plus the relevant HLA was achieved through cumulative public TCR beta family frequency.

This clonotype has a count of ten or more. Its cognate antigen is unknown. MiXCR, run by TCRdb on the reads, gives a single entry per CDR3 protein. The data contain some 350,000 distinct CDR3 sequences, roughly 20% of them singletons. Germline CDR1 and CDR2: ENHRY and SYGVKD. Between the trimmed V and J ends, which lost 4 bases and 6 bases, there was a span of 4 bases. This CDR3 contains 11 residues. Sequenced: PBMCs. V usage is TRBV10-3 and J usage is TRBJ2-1; D remains ambiguous. The clonotype comes from a human donor in good health (CMV status not recorded). Some clones in this sample may be carry-over from other donors' samples. The CDR3 DNA reads as TGTGCCATCAGTGCGGGCAATGAGCAGTTCTTC. It yields the protein CAISAGNEQFF.